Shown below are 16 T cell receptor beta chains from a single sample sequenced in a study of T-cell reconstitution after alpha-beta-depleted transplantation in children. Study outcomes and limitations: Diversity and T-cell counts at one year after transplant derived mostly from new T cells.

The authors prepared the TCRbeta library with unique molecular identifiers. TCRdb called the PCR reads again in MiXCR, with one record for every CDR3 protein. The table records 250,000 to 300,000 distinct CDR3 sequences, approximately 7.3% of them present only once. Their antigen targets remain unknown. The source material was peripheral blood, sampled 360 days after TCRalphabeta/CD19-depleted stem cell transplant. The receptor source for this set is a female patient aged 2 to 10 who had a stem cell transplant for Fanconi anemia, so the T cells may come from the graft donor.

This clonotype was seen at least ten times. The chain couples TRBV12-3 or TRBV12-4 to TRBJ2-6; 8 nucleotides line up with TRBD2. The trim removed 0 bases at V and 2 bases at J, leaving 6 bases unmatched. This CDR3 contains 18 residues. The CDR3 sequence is CASSLAGGARAGANVLTF. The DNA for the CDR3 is TGTGCCAGCAGTTTAGCCGGGGGGGCTCGAGCTGGGGCCAACGTCCTGACTTTC.

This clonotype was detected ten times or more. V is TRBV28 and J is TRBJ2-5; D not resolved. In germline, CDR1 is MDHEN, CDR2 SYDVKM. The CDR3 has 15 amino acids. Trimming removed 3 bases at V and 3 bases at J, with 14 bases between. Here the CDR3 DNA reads TGTGCCAGCAGTTTTGGAGCTAAAATTGAAGAGACCCAGTACTTC. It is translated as CASSFGAKIEETQYF.

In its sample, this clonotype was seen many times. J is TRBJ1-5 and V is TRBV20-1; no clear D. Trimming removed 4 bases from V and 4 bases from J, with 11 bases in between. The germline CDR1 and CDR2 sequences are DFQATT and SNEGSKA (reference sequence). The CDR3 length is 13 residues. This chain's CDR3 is CSAKTGVNQPQHF. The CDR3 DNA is TGCAGTGCTAAGACTGGGGTTAATCAGCCCCAGCATTTT.

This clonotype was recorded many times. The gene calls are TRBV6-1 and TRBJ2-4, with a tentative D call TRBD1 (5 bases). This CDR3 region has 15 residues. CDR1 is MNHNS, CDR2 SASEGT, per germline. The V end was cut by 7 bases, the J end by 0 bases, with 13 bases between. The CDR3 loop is CASTSKGLAKNIQYF. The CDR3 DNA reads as TGTGCCAGCACCTCAAAGGGGTTAGCCAAAAACATTCAGTACTTC.

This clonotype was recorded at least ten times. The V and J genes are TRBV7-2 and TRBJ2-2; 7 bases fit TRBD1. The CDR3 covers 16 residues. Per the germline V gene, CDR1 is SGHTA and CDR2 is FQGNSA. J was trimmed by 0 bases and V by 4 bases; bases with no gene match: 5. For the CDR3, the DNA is TGTGCCAGCAGCTCCACCGGGACAGCGAACACCGGGGAGCTGTTTTTT. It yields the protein CASSSTGTANTGELFF.

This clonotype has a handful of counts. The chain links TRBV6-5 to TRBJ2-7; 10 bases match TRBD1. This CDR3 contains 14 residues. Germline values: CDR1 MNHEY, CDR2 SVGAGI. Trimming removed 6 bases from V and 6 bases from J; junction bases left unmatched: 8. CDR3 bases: TGTGCCAGCAGATTAGACAGGGGGCCGAGCGAGCAGTACTTC. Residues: CASRLDRGPSEQYF.

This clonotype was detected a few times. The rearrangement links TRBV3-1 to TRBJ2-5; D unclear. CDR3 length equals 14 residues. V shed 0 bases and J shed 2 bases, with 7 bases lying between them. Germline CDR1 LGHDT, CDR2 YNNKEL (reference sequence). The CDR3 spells CASSQDFGQETQYF. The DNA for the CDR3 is TGTGCCAGCAGCCAAGATTTCGGGCAAGAGACCCAGTACTTC.

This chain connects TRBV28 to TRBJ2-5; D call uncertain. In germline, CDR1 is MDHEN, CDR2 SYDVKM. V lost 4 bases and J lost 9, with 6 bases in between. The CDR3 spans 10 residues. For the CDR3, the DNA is TGTGCCAGCAGTTCCCGGGCCCAGTACTTC. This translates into CASSSRAQYF.

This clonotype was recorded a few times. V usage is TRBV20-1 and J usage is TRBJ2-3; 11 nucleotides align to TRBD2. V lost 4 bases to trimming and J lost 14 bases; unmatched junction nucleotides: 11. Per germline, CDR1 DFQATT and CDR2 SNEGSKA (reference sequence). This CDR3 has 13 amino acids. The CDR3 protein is CSAILAGGPQPYF. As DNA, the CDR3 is TGCAGTGCTATTCTAGCGGGGGGCCCTCAGCCGTATTTT.

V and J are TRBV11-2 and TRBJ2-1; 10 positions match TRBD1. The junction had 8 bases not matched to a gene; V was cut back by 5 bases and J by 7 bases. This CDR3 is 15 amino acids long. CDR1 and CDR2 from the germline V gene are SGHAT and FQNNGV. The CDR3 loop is CASSRDGQGVNEQFF. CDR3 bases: TGTGCCAGCAGCCGGGACGGACAGGGGGTAAATGAGCAGTTCTTC.

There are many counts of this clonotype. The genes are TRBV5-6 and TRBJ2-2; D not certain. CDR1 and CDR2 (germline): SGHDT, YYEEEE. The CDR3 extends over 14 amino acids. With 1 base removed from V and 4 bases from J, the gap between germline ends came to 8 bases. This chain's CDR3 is CASSLYEVTGELFF. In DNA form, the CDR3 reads TGTGCCAGCAGCTTGTACGAGGTCACCGGGGAGCTGTTTTTT. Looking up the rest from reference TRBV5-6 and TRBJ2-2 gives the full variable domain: DAGVTQSPTHLIKTRGQQVTLRCSPKSGHDTVSWYQQALGQGPQFIFQYYEEEERQRGNFPDRFSGHQFPNYSSELNVNALLLGDSALYLCASSLYEVTGELFFGEGSRLTVL.

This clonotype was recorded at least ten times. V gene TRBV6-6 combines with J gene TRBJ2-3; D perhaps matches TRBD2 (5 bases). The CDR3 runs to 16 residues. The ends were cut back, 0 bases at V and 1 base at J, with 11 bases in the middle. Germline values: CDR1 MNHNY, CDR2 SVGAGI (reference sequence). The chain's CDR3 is CASSYSRGRGTDTQYF. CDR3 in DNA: TGTGCCAGCAGTTACTCCCGGGGAAGGGGCACAGATACGCAGTATTTT.

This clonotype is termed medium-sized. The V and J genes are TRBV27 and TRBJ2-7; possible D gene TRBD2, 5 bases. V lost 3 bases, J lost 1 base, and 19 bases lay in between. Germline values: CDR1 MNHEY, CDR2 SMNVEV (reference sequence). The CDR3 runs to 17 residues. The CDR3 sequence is CASSFGGVGDLSYEQYF. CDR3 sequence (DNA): TGTGCCAGCAGTTTCGGAGGAGTTGGCGATTTGTCCTACGAGCAGTACTTC.

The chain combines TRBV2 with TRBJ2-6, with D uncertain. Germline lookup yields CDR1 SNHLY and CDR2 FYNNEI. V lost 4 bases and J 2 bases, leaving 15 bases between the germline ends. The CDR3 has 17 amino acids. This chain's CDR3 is CASSAVSAGPGANVLTF. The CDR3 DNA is TGTGCCAGCAGTGCGGTCTCCGCTGGCCCTGGGGCCAACGTCCTGACTTTC.

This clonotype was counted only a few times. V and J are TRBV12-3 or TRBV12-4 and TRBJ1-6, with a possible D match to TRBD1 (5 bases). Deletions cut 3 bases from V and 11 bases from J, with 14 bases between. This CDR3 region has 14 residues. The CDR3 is CASSLTDPSPPLHF. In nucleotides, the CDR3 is TGTGCCAGCAGTTTGACAGACCCATCCCCACCCCTCCACTTT.

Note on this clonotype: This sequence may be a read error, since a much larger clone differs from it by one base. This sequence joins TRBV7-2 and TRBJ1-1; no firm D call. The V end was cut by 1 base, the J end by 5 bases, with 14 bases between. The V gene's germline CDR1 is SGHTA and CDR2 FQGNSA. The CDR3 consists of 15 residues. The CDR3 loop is CASSLEGGSGTEAFF. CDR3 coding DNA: TGTGCCAGCAGCTTAGAAGGCGGGTCGGGGACTGAAGCTTTCTTT.